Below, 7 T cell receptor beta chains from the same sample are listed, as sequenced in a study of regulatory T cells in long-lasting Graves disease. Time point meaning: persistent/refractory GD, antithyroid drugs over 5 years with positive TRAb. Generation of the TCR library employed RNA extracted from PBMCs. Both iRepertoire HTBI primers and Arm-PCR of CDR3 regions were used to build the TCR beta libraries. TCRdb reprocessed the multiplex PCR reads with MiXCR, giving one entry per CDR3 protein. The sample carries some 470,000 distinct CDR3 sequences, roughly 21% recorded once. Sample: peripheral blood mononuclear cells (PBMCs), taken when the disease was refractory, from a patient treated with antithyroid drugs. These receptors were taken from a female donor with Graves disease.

CDR3 sequence: CASSHYRHTGANTGELFF. In nucleotides, the CDR3 is TGTGCCAGCAGTCACTACCGTCATACAGGGGCGAACACCGGGGAGCTGTTTTTT. The genes are TRBV12-3 or TRBV12-4 and TRBJ2-2, with TRBD1 matching 7 bases. This CDR3 comprises 18 residues. Unmatched junction bases numbered 12, after V lost 5 bases and J lost 0 bases.

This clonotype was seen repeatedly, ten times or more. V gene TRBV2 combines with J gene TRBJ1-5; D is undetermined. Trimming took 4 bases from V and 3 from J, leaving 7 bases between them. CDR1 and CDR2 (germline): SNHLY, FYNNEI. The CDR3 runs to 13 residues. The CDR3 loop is CASSAGVNQPQHF. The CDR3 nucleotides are TGTGCCAGCAGTGCGGGTGTCAATCAGCCCCAGCATTTT.

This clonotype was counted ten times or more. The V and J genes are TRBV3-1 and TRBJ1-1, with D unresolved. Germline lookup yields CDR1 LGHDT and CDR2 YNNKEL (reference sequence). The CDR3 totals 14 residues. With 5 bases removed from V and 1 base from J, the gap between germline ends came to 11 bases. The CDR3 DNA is TGTGCCAGCAGCTACGACGGTACGAACACTGAAGCTTTCTTT. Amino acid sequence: CASSYDGTNTEAFF.

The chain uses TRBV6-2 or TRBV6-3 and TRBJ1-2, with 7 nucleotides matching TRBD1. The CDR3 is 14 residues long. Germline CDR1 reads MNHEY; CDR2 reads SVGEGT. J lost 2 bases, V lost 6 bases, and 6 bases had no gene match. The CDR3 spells CASSVQGQNYGYTF. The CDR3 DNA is TGTGCCAGCAGCGTCCAGGGACAGAACTATGGCTACACCTTC.

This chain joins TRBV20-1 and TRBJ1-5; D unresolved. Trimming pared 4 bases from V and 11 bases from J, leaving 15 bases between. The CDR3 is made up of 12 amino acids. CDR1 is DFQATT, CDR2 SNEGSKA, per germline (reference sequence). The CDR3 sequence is CSANRPNAAQHF. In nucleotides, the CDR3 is TGCAGTGCTAACCGCCCCAATGCAGCCCAGCATTTT.

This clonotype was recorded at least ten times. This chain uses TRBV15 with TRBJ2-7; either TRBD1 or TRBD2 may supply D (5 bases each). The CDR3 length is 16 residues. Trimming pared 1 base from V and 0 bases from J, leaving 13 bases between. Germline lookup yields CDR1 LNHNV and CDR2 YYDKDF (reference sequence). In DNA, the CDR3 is TGTGCCACCAGCAGAGGGGACGGACCTAGCTCCTACGAGCAGTACTTC. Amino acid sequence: CATSRGDGPSSYEQYF.

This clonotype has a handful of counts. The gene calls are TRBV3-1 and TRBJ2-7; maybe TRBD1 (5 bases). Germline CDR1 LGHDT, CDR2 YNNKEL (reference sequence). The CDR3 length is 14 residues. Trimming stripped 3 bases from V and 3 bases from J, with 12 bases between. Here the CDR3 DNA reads TGTGCCAGCAGCCATAACCCTGACAGCTACGAGCAGTACTTC. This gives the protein CASSHNPDSYEQYF.